This T cell receptor beta chain was profiled in a study of control samples from healthy donors and cancer patients. Generated by immunoSEQ multiplex PCR, the TCRdb table keeps only in-frame clones and is missing some. The table includes about 150,000 clones, about 86% detected once. This CDR3 is 18 amino acids long. CDR1 is SGDLS, CDR2 YYNGEE, per germline. V shed 4 bases and J shed 7 bases, with 30 bases lying between them. The sample taken for sequencing was blood. This TCR was sampled from a man aged 18 to 29 in good health. The chain carries TRBV9 and TRBJ2-7; TRBD2 might be the D (7 bases). In DNA form, the CDR3 reads TGTGCCAGCAGCCCGGATACCCCAGGGGCGGGGGCCCAGTGGGAGCAGTACTTC. It yields the protein CASSPDTPGAGAQWEQYF.